Here is one TCR beta chain with its context. Its antigen is currently unknown. Thyroid surgery was performed in patients who had received no treatment beforehand. This sample is drawn from a study of metastatic and nonmetastatic thyroid tumors. The V and J ends lost 4 bases and 4 bases, in that order; junction bases with no gene match: 5. In germline, CDR1 is SGHAT, CDR2 FQNNGV. The CDR3 totals 15 residues. TCRdb reanalyzed the PCR reads with MiXCR. The sample lists about 90,000 clones, approximately 9% seen once, with roughly 10% in the top ten. Notes on the study in general: For both blood and tumor, malignant thyroid tumors reportedly showed significantly higher TCR beta diversity than benign nodules did.

This receptor was obtained from a female donor with papillary thyroid cancer or a benign thyroid nodule (not recorded which). Some clones in this sample may be carry-over from other donors' samples. The rearrangement uses TRBV11-2 and TRBJ1-4, with TRBD1 matching over 8 bases. The sample comprised blood. The CDR3 region is CASSSGQGSNEKLFF. The CDR3 DNA is TGTGCCAGCAGCTCAGGACAGGGAAGTAATGAAAAACTGTTTTTT.